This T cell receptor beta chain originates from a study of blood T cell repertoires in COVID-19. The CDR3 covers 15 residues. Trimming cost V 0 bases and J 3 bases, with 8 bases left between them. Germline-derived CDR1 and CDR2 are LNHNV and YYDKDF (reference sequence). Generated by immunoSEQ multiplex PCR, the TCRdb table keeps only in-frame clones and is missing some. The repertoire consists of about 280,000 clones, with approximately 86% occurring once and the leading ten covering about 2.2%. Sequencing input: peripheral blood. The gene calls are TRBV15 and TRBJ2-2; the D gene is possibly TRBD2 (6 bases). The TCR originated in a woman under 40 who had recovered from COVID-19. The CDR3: CATSRDGGDTGELFF. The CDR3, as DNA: TGTGCCACCAGCAGAGATGGAGGGGACACCGGGGAGCTGTTTTTT.